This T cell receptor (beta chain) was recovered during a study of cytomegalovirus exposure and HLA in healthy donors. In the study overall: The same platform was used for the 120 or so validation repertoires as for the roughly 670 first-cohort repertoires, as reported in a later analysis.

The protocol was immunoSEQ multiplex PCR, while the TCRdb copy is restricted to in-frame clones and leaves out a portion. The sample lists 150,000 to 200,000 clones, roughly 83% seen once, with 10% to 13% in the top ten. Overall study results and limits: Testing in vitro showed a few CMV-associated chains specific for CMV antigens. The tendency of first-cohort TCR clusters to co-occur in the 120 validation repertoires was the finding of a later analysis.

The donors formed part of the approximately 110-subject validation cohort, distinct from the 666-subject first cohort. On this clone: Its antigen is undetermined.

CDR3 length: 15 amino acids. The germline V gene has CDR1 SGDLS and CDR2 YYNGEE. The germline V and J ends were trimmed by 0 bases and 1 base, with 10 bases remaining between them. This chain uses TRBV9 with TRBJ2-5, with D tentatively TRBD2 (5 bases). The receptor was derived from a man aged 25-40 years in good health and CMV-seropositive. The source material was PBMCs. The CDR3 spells CASSVETMPQETQYF. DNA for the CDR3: TGTGCCAGCAGCGTAGAGACTATGCCCCAAGAGACCCAGTACTTC. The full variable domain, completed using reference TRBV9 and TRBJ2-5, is DSGVTQTPKHLITATGQRVTLRCSPRSGDLSVYWYQQSLDQGLQFLIQYYNGEERAKGNILERFSAQQFPDLHSELNLSSLELGDSALYFCASSVETMPQETQYFGPGTRLLVL.